This record covers a single TCR beta chain. As yet, its antigen is unknown. A split of CD4+ cells into CD45RA+ naive and CD45RA-negative memory subsets was performed. The data were taken from a study of shared clonotypes between healthy human individuals. At the level of the study: Each donor contributed plates that comprised three CD4 naive, three CD4 memory, two CD8 naive and one CD8 memory. General study results and limits: Rarefaction indicated that sorted-subset sequencing remained incomplete although depth was large. With several donors compared, 4.5% to 6.5% of naive CD4 clonotypes were shared.

Germline V gene sequence: CDR1 GTSNPN, CDR2 SVGIG (reference sequence). CDR3 length: 13 residues. With 3 bases clipped from V and 7 bases from J, the junction kept 6 bases outside the gene matches. This table comes from immunoSEQ multiplex PCR, and its TCRdb copy is limited to in-frame clones, with some not included. Among about 1 million clones listed, around 75% were seen once. V is TRBV30 and J is TRBJ1-5, with 7 bases lining up with TRBD1. The sequenced material came from memory CD4+ T cells sorted from blood. This sample's subset: CD45RA-negative fraction. The sequence was obtained from a young man in good health. Written as DNA, the CDR3 is TGTGCCTGGAGCGGGACAGCGGAGCAGCCCCAGCATTTT. This codes for CAWSGTAEQPQHF.